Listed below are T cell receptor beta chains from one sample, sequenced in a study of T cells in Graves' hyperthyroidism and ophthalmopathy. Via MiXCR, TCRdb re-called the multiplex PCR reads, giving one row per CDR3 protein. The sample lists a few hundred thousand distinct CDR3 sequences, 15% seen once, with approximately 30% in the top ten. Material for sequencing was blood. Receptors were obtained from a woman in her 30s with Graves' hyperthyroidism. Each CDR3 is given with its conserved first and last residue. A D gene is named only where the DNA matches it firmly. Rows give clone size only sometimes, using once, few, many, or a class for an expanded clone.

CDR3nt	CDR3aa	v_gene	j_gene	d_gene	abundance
TGCGCCAGCAGCACAACCGGGACTCCCTCCTACGAGCAGTACTTC	CASSTTGTPSYEQYF	TRBV5-1	TRBJ2-7	NA	few
TGTGCCAGCAGTTTGACCCCCACCTACGAGCAGTACTTC	CASSLTPTYEQYF	TRBV28	TRBJ2-7	NA	many
TGTGCCAGCAGTTGGGACTCAAGGAGAAATCAGCCCCAGCATTTT	CASSWDSRRNQPQHF	TRBV12-3/TRBV12-4	TRBJ1-5	NA	many
TGTGCCAGCAGCTTAGGATATCGCGGGAGTGGCACAGATACGCAGTATTTT	CASSLGYRGSGTDTQYF	TRBV7-9	TRBJ2-3	TRBD2	many
TGTGCCAGCAGGCCCAGGGGTAGCGGCTATGGCTACACCTTC	CASRPRGSGYGYTF	TRBV3-1	TRBJ1-2	NA	NA
TGTGCCAGCACCGCTAGCGGGAGGATTGCCGGGGAGCTGTTTTTT	CASTASGRIAGELFF	TRBV6-2/TRBV6-3	TRBJ2-2	TRBD2	NA
TGTGCCAGCAGTTCTATTCGGGAGGAGGGTGGGACTGAAGCTTTCTTT	CASSSIREEGGTEAFF	TRBV6-1	TRBJ1-1	NA	many
TGTGCCACCAGTAGCGGGAGAGTGTCGAATGAGCAGTTCTTC	CATSSGRVSNEQFF	TRBV24-1	TRBJ2-1	TRBD2	few
TGCGCCAGCAGCTCGGTACAGTACACCGGGGAGCTGTTTTTT	CASSSVQYTGELFF	TRBV5-1	TRBJ2-2	NA	many
TGTGCCAGCAGCGTAAAAATGAATTCACCCCTCCACTTT	CASSVKMNSPLHF	TRBV9	TRBJ1-6	NA	few
TGTGCCACCAGTGATAAGAGGCTTAGCAATCAGCCCCAGCATTTT	CATSDKRLSNQPQHF	TRBV24-1	TRBJ1-5	NA	NA
TGCAGCGTTGAAGGATGGAGCGGGAGGGACAATGAGCAGTTCTTC	CSVEGWSGRDNEQFF	TRBV29-1	TRBJ2-1	TRBD2	many
TGTGCCTGGACCTGGGCCGGGATAGGAGAGCAGTACTTC	CAWTWAGIGEQYF	TRBV30	TRBJ2-7	NA	many
TGTGCCAGCTCACCATGGACAGGGTCCACCGGGGAGCTGTTTTTT	CASSPWTGSTGELFF	TRBV18	TRBJ2-2	TRBD1	many
TGTGCTAGTGGTTTTGGGACAGATACGCAGTATTTT	CASGFGTDTQYF	TRBV12-5	TRBJ2-3	NA	NA
TGTGCCAGCAGTTACTCGACGCGGGAGAGCTCCTACGAGCAGCACTTC	CASSYSTRESSYEQHF	TRBV6-2/TRBV6-3	TRBJ2-7	TRBD2	NA
TGCGCCAGCAGCTACAACGGGGAAAACTACGAGCAGTACTTC	CASSYNGENYEQYF	TRBV4-1	TRBJ2-7	NA	few